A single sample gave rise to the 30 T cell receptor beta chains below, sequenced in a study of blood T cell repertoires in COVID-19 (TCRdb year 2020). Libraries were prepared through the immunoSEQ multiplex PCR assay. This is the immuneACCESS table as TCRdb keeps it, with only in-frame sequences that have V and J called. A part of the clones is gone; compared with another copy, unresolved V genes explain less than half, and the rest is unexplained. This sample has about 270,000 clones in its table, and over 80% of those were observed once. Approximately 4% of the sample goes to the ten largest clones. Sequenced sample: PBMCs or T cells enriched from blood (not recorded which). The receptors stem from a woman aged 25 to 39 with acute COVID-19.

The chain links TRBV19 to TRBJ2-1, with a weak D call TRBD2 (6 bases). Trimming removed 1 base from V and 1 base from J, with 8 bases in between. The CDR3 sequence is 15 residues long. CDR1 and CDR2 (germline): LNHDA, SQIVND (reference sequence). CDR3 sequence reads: CASSIATSSYNEQFF. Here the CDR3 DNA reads TGTGCCAGTAGTATAGCGACTAGTTCCTACAATGAGCAGTTCTTC. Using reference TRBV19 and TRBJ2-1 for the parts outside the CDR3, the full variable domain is DGGITQSPKYLFRKEGQNVTLSCEQNLNHDAMYWYRQDPGQGLRLIYYSQIVNDFQKGDIAEGYSVSREKKESFPLTVTSAQKNPTAFYLCASSIATSSYNEQFFGPGTRLTVL.

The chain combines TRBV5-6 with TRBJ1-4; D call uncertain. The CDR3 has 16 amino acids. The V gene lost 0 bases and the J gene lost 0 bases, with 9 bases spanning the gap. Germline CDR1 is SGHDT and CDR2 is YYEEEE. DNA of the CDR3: TGTGCCAGCAGCTTGGGAGGTGCCACAACTAATGAAAAACTGTTTTTT. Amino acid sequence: CASSLGGATTNEKLFF.

The CDR3 DNA sequence: TGTGCCAGCAGCGAAAATCAGGGGATCGCAAGCTATGGCTACACCTTC. It translates to CASSENQGIASYGYTF. The chain recombines TRBV9 with TRBJ1-2; D is possibly TRBD1 (6 bases). V dropped 3 bases and J dropped 4 bases, with 19 bases sitting between them. The CDR3 length is 16 residues. The germline CDR1 and CDR2 sequences are SGDLS and YYNGEE.

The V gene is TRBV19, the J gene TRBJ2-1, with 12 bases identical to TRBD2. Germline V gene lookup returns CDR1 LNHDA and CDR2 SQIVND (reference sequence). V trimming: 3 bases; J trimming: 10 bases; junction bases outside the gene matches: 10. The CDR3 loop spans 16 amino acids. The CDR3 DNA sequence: TGTGCCAGTAGTATTGGTGGGCCTAGCGGGAGGGGCGAGCAGTTCTTC. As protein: CASSIGGPSGRGEQFF.

The CDR3 nucleotides read TGTGCCAGCACCGTAAGAGGAAGCGGCTCAGATACGCAGTATTTT. It is translated as CASTVRGSGSDTQYF. This sequence joins TRBV28 and TRBJ2-3; D perhaps matches TRBD2 (5 bases). Per the germline V gene, CDR1 is MDHEN and CDR2 is SYDVKM. Trimming pared 7 bases from V and 4 bases from J, leaving 18 bases between. This CDR3 contains 15 residues.

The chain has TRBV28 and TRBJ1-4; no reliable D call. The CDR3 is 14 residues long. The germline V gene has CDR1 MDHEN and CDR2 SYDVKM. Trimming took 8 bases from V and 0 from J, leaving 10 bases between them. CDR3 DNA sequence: TGTGCCAGCCGGGATTCTGCAACTAATGAAAAACTGTTTTTT. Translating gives CASRDSATNEKLFF.

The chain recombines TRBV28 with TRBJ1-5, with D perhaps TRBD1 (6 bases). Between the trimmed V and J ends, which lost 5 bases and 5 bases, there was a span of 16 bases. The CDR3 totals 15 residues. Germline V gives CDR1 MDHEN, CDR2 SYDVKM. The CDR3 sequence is CASSHLQGVDQPQHF. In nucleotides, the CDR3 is TGTGCCAGCAGTCACCTACAGGGAGTCGATCAGCCCCAGCATTTT.

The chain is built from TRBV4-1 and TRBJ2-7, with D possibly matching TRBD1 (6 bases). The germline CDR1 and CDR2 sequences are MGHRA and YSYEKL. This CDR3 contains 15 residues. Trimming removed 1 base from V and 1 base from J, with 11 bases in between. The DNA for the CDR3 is TGCGCCAGCAGCCAAGTTTGGGACAAATCCTACGAGCAGTACTTC. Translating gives CASSQVWDKSYEQYF.

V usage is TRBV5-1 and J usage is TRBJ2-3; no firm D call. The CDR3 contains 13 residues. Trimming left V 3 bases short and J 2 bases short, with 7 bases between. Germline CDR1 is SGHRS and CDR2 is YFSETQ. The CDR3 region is CASSSEVTDTQYF. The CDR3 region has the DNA TGCGCCAGCAGCTCAGAAGTCACAGATACGCAGTATTTT.

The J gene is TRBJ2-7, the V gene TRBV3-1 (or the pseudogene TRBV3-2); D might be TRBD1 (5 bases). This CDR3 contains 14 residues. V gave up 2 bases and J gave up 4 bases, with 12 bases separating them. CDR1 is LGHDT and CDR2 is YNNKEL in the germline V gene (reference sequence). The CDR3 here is CASSQSAGWYEQYF. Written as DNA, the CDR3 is TGTGCCAGCAGCCAATCAGCAGGGTGGTACGAGCAGTACTTC.

The chain's CDR3 is CASSAGTGGQPQHF. The DNA of the CDR3 is TGTGCCAGCAGTGCCGGGACAGGGGGTCAGCCCCAGCATTTT. The V and J genes are TRBV3-1 (or the pseudogene TRBV3-2) and TRBJ1-5, with 11 bases that match TRBD1. From germline, CDR1 is LGHDT and CDR2 YNNKEL (reference sequence). Trimming removed 6 bases from V and 6 bases from J; junction bases left unmatched: 4. The CDR3 is made up of 14 amino acids.

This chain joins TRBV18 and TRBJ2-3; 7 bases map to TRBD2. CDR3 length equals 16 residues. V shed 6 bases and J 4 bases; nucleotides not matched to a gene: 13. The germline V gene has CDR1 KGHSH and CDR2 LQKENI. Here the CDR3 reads CASSPASGRAADTQYF. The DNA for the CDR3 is TGTGCCAGCTCTCCGGCTAGCGGTAGGGCCGCAGATACGCAGTATTTT. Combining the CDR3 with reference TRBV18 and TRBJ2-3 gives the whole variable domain NAGVMQNPRHLVRRRGQEARLRCSPMKGHSHVYWYRQLPEEGLKFMVYLQKENIIDESGMPKERFSAEFPKEGPSILRIQQVVRGDSAAYFCASSPASGRAADTQYFGPGTRLTVL.

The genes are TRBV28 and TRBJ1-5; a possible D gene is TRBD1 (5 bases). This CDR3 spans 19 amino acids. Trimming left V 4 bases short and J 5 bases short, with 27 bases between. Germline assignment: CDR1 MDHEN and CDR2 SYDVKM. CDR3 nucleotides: TGTGCCAGCAGTTCAACAGTACTTCGAATGGACAAGCCTTATCAGCCCCAGCATTTT. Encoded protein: CASSSTVLRMDKPYQPQHF.

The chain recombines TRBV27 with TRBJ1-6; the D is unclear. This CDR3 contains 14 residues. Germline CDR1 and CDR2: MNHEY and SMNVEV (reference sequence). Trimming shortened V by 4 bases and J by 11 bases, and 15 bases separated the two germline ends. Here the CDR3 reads CASSSTALMAPLHF. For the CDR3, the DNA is TGTGCCAGCAGTTCGACTGCCCTAATGGCACCCCTCCACTTT.

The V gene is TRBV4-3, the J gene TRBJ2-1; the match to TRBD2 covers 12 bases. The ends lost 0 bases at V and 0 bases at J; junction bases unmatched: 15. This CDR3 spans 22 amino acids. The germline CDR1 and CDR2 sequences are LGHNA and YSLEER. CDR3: CASSQELVGLLAGGISYNEQFF. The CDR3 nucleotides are TGCGCCAGCAGCCAAGAATTGGTAGGTTTACTAGCGGGAGGTATCTCCTACAATGAGCAGTTCTTC.

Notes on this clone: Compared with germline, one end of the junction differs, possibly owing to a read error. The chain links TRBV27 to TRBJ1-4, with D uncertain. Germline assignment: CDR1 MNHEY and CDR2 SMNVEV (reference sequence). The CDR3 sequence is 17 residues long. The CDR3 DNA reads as TGTGCCAGCAGTTTATCGCCCCTTTGGGCAACAAATGAAAAACTGTTTTTT. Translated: CASSLSPLWATNEKLFF.

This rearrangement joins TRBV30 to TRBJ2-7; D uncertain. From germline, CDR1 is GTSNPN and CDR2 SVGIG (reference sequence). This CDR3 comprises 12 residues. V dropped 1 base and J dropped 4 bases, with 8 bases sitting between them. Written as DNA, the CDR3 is TGTGCCTGGAGTGAAACACCTTACGAGCAGTACTTC. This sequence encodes CAWSETPYEQYF.

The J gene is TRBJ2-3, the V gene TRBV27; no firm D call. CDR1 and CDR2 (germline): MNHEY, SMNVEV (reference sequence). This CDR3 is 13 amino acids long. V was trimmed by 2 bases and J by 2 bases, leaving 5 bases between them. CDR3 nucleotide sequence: TGTGCCAGCAGTTTAGGCCTCACAGATACGCAGTATTTT. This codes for CASSLGLTDTQYF.

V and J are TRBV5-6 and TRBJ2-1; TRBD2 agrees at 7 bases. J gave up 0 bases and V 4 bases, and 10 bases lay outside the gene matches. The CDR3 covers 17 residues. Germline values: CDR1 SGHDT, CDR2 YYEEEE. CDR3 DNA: TGTGCCAGCAGCCCCGTACAGCGGGAAAGCTCCTACAATGAGCAGTTCTTC. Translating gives CASSPVQRESSYNEQFF. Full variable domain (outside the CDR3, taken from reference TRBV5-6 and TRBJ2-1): DAGVTQSPTHLIKTRGQQVTLRCSPKSGHDTVSWYQQALGQGPQFIFQYYEEEERQRGNFPDRFSGHQFPNYSSELNVNALLLGDSALYLCASSPVQRESSYNEQFFGPGTRLTVL.

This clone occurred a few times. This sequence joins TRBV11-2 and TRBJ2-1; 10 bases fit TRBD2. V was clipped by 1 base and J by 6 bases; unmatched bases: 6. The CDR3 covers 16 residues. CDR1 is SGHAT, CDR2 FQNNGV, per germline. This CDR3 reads CASSLVALAGTNEQFF. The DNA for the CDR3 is TGTGCCAGCAGCTTAGTCGCACTAGCGGGAACCAATGAGCAGTTCTTC.

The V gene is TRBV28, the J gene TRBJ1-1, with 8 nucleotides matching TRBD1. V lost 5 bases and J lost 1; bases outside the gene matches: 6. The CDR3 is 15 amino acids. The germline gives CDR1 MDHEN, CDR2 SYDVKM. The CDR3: CASSPGTGPNTEAFF. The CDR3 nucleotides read TGTGCCAGCAGTCCCGGGACAGGTCCGAACACTGAAGCTTTCTTT.

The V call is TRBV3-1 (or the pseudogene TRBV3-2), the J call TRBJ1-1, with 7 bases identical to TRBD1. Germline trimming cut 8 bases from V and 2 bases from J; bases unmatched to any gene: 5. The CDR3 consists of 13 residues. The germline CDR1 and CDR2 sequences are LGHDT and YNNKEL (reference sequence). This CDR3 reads CASRQGANTEAFF. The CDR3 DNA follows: TGTGCCAGCCGACAGGGCGCTAACACTGAAGCTTTCTTT.

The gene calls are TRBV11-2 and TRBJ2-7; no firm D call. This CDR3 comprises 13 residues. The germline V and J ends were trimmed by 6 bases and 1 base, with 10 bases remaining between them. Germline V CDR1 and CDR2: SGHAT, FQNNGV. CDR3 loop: CASSSTNSYEQYF. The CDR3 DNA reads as TGTGCCAGCAGTTCTACGAATTCCTACGAGCAGTACTTC.

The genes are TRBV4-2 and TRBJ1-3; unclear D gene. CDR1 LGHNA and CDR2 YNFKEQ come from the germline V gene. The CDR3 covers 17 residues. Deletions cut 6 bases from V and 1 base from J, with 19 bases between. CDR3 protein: CASRQNRGAESGNTIYF. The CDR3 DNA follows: TGTGCCAGCAGACAAAATCGGGGTGCCGAATCTGGAAACACCATATATTTT.

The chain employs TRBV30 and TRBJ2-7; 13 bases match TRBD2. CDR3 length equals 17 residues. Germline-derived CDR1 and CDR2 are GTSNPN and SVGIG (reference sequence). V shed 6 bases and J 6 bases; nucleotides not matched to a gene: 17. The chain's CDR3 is CACKGGLAGTGSSEQYF. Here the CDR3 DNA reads TGTGCCTGTAAGGGGGGACTAGCGGGAACGGGGAGTTCCGAGCAGTACTTC.

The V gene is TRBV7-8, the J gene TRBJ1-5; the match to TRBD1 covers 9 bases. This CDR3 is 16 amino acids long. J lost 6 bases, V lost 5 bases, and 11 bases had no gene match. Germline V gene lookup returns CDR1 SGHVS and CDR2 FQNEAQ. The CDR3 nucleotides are TGTGCCAGCAGCCCCGGGACAGGGCGGAGTACTCAGCCCCAGCATTTT. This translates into CASSPGTGRSTQPQHF.

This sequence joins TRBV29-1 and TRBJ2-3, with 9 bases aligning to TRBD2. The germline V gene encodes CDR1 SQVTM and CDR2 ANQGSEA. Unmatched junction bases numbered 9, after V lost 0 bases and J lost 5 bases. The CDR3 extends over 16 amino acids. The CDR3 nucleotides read TGCAGCGTTGAAGATCGCCTAGCGGGAAGTCAAGATACGCAGTATTTT. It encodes CSVEDRLAGSQDTQYF.

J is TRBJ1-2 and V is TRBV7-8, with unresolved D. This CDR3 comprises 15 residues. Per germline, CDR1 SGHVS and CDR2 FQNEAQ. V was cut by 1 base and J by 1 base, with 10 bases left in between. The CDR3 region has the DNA TGTGCCAGCAGCTTAGGGCTCGACATTAACTATGGCTACACCTTC. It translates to CASSLGLDINYGYTF. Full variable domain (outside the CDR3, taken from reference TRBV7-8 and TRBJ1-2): GAGVSQSPRYKVAKRGQDVALRCDPISGHVSLFWYQQALGQGPEFLTYFQNEAQLDKSGLPSDRFFAERPEGSVSTLKIQRTQQEDSAVYLCASSLGLDINYGYTFGSGTRLTVV.

DNA of the CDR3: TGTGCCAGCAGTCCCGGGACTAGCTCCAATCCCACGGAGCATGAGCAGTTCTTC. Its protein product is CASSPGTSSNPTEHEQFF. The gene calls are TRBV2 and TRBJ2-1, with 9 bases that match TRBD2. Germline-derived CDR1 and CDR2 are SNHLY and FYNNEI. CDR3 size: 18 residues. J lost 8 bases, V lost 5 bases, and 19 bases had no gene match.

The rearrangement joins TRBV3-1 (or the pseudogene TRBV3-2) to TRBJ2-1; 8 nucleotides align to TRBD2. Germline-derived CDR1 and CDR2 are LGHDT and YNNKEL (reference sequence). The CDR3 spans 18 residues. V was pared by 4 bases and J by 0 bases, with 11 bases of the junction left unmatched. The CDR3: CASSPPGGDENSYNEQFF. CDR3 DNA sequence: TGTGCCAGCAGCCCCCCCGGGGGGGACGAGAACTCCTACAATGAGCAGTTCTTC.